The 13 T cell receptor beta chains presented below share a single source sample, sequenced in a study of metastatic and nonmetastatic thyroid tumors. TCRdb used MiXCR to call clones anew from the PCR reads. The table shows fewer than 40,000 clones, with about a fifth occurring only once. Among the patients, none had received any treatment before thyroid surgery. Sequenced material: tumor tissue. Receptors originate from a male donor with papillary thyroid cancer or a benign thyroid nodule (not recorded which). Some clones in this sample may be carry-over from other donors' samples.

The chain is built from TRBV20-1 and TRBJ1-1; maybe TRBD1 (5 bases). V lost 1 base and J lost 3, with 12 bases in between. Germline V lookup: CDR1 DFQATT, CDR2 SNEGSKA (reference sequence). The CDR3 contains 14 residues. The DNA of the CDR3 is TGCAGTGCTAGAGTGGGGGACTACCACACTGAAGCTTTCTTT. This gives the protein CSARVGDYHTEAFF.

This clone is medium-sized by share. The rearrangement links TRBV12-3 or TRBV12-4 to TRBJ2-7, with 12 bases matching TRBD1. V gave up 3 bases and J gave up 5 bases; unmatched junction bases: 2. This CDR3 is built from 14 residues. CDR3 in DNA: TGTGCCAGCAGTTTCGGGACAGGGGGCGACGAGCAGTACTTC. It encodes CASSFGTGGDEQYF.

The J gene is TRBJ1-6, the V gene TRBV6-5, with unresolved D. With 4 bases removed from V and 10 bases from J, the gap between germline ends came to 11 bases. Per germline, CDR1 MNHEY and CDR2 SVGAGI. The CDR3 spans 13 residues. The CDR3 DNA follows: TGTGCCAGCAGTTTTCAAGGAGGGTCACCCCTCCACTTT. It translates to CASSFQGGSPLHF.

The chain employs TRBV27 and TRBJ2-7, with 7 nucleotides matching TRBD2. Germline trimming cut 4 bases from V and 6 bases from J; bases unmatched to any gene: 9. In germline, CDR1 is MNHEY, CDR2 SMNVEV (reference sequence). This CDR3 contains 14 residues. CDR3 nucleotide sequence: TGTGCCAGCAGTTCGACGGGAGGCGCTCTCGAGCAGTACTTC. Translating gives CASSSTGGALEQYF.

To note about this clone: Just one base apart from a much larger clone, this may be a read error. This chain joins TRBV24-1 and TRBJ2-5; 11 bases agree with TRBD2. This CDR3 is 16 amino acids long. The germline V gene encodes CDR1 KGHDR and CDR2 SFDVKD. As DNA, the CDR3 is TGTGCCACCAGTGTAACTAGCGGGAGCTTAGGGGAGACCCGGTACTTC. Translated: CATSVTSGSLGETRYF.

This clone ranks as medium-sized. V and J are TRBV6-5 and TRBJ2-7, with a weak D call TRBD2 (6 bases). The V end lost 0 bases, the J end lost 2 bases, and 14 bases lay between the germline ends. Germline CDR1 reads MNHEY; CDR2 reads SVGAGI. The CDR3 has 16 amino acids. Here the CDR3 DNA reads TGTGCCAGCAGTTACTCGGTGGGAGGTAGGCCCTACGAGCAGTACTTC. Amino acid sequence: CASSYSVGGRPYEQYF.

This clone was detected many times. The chain recombines TRBV19 with TRBJ2-2; D remains unclear. Germline V gene sequence: CDR1 LNHDA, CDR2 SQIVND (reference sequence). The CDR3 extends over 13 amino acids. The V and J ends lost 11 bases and 4 bases respectively, with 14 bases between them. The CDR3 DNA follows: TGTGCCCTCACATCAGGTCGCACCGGGGAGCTGTTTTTT. It codes for CALTSGRTGELFF.

This clone appeared a few times. This clone may be a read error of a much larger clone one base away. The same CDR3 can be traced to other DNA sequences in this sample. This chain links TRBV29-1 with TRBJ1-2; D unresolved. Germline V lookup: CDR1 SQVTM, CDR2 ANQGSEA. The CDR3 has 12 residues. The CDR3 loop is CSVRTDEPGYTF. The DNA of the CDR3 is TGTAGCGTTAGGACGGACGAGCCTGGCTACACCTTC.

This clone was counted ten times or more. The rearrangement links TRBV18 to TRBJ2-3; 10 bases are shared with TRBD2. Per germline, CDR1 KGHSH and CDR2 LQKENI. This CDR3 region has 16 residues. The trim removed 6 bases at V and 3 bases at J, leaving 9 bases unmatched. The DNA of the CDR3 is TGTGCCAGCTCTCCTCTAGCGGGAGCTGGGACAGATACGCAGTATTTT. Translation gives CASSPLAGAGTDTQYF.

This clone was picked up many times. The chain is built from TRBV6-2 or TRBV6-3 and TRBJ1-2; weak D call: TRBD1 (5 bases). The germline gives CDR1 MNHEY, CDR2 SVGEGT. The V and J ends lost 4 bases and 8 bases respectively, with 8 bases between them. The CDR3 totals 11 residues. This chain's CDR3 is CASSWRDGYTF. The CDR3 coding sequence is TGTGCCAGCAGTTGGCGGGACGGCTACACCTTC.

Many counts were recorded for this clone. The V call is TRBV10-2, the J call TRBJ2-1; 12 nucleotides align to TRBD2. V shed 2 bases, J shed 8 bases, and the junction held 10 bases outside the gene matches. This CDR3 contains 17 residues. Germline CDR1 and CDR2: WSHSY and SAAADI. Here the CDR3 reads CASSEPKTSGSEDEQFF. As DNA, the CDR3 is TGCGCCAGCAGTGAGCCTAAGACTAGCGGGAGCGAGGATGAGCAGTTCTTC.

This clone came up many times. The chain couples TRBV19 to TRBJ1-1; D unclear. Germline loops: CDR1 LNHDA, CDR2 SQIVND (reference sequence). With 3 bases removed from V and 1 base from J, the gap between germline ends came to 6 bases. This CDR3 spans 13 amino acids. The CDR3 sequence is CASSIWGNTEAFF. CDR3 in DNA: TGTGCCAGTAGTATTTGGGGGAACACTGAAGCTTTCTTT.

The table lists this clone with many counts. CDR3 region: CASSRRDRRFGYTF. CDR3 bases: TGTGCCAGCAGTCGCCGGGACAGGCGTTTTGGCTACACCTTC. The gene calls are TRBV28 and TRBJ1-2; 8 positions agree with TRBD1. The V gene end was trimmed by 5 bases and the J gene end by 7 bases; junction bases not matched to a gene: 9. Germline-derived CDR1 and CDR2 are MDHEN and SYDVKM. This CDR3 has 14 amino acids.